The T cell receptor (beta chain) under discussion was sequenced for a study of blood T cell repertoires in COVID-19. This clone was counted between two and nine times. The assay was immunoSEQ multiplex PCR, and TCRdb's table has in-frame clones only and misses some. Of about 190,000 clones in the sample, about 88% were seen once. From germline, CDR1 is WNHNN and CDR2 SYGVQD (reference sequence). Trimming shortened V by 3 bases and J by 0 bases, and 8 bases separated the two germline ends. The CDR3 is 14 amino acids. The sequenced material came from PBMCs or T cells enriched from blood (not recorded which). This receptor was identified in a woman aged 40 to 55 in a cohort exposed to, infected with or recovered from COVID-19 (not recorded which). This chain links TRBV10-1 with TRBJ1-1; D gene uncertain. CDR3 DNA: TGCGCCAGCAGTGACGCCAGAATGAACACTGAAGCTTTCTTT. Translating it yields CASSDARMNTEAFF.